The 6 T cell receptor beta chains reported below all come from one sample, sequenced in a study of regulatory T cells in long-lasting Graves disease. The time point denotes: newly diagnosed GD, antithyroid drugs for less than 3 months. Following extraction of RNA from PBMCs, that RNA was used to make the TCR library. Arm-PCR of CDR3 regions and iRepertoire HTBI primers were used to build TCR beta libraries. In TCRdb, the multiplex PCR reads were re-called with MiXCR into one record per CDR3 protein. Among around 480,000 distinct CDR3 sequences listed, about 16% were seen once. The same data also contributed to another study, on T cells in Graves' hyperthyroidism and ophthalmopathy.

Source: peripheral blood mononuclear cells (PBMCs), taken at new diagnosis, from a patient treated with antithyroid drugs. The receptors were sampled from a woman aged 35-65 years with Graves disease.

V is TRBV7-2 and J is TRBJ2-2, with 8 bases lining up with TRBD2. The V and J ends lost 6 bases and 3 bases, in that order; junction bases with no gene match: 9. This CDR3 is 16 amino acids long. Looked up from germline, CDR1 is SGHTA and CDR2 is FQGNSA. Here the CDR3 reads CASRLGSGGDTGELFF. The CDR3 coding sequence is TGTGCCAGCAGGCTAGGCTCGGGGGGGGACACCGGGGAGCTGTTTTTT. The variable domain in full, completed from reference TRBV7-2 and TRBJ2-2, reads GAGVSQSPSNKVTEKGKDVELRCDPISGHTALYWYRQSLGQGLEFLIYFQGNSAPDKSGLPSDRFSAERTGGSVSTLTIQRTQQEDSAVYLCASRLGSGGDTGELFFGEGSRLTVL.

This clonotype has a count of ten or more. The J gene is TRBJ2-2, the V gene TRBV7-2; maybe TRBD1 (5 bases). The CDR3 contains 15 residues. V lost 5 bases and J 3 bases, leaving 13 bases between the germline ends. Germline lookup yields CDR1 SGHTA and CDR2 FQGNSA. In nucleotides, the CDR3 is TGTGCCAGCAGCCAAAGACAGATCGACACCGGGGAGCTGTTTTTT. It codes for CASSQRQIDTGELFF.

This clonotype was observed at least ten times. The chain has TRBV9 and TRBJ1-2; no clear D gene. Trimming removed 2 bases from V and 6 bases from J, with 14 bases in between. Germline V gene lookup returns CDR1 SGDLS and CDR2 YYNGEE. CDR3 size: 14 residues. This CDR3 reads CASSVAPASDGYTF. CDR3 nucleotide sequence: TGTGCCAGCAGCGTGGCTCCGGCCTCGGATGGCTACACCTTC.

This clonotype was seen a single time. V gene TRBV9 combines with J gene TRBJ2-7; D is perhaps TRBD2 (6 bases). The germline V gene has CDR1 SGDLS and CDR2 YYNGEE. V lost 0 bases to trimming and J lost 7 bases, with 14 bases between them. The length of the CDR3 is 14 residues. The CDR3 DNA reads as TGTGCCAGCAGCGTAGGGGGACTCTGGGATGAGCAGTACTTC. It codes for CASSVGGLWDEQYF.

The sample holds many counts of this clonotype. The CDR3 here is CASSEGVTGVYEQYF. In DNA form, the CDR3 reads TGTGCCAGCAGTGAAGGTGTGACAGGGGTCTACGAGCAGTACTTC. This chain uses TRBV6-2 or TRBV6-3 with TRBJ2-7; 8 nucleotides line up with TRBD1. After removal of 5 bases from V and 3 bases from J, the junction contained 9 bases not matched to a gene. The germline V gene has CDR1 MNHEY and CDR2 SVGEGT. There are 15 residues in the CDR3.

The CDR3 region is CASSPPIAGKAGELFF. DNA of the CDR3: TGTGCCAGCTCACCACCAATAGCGGGGAAGGCCGGGGAGCTGTTTTTT. V gene TRBV18 combines with J gene TRBJ2-2; 8 bases are shared with TRBD2. CDR1 is KGHSH and CDR2 is LQKENI in the germline V gene. This CDR3 comprises 16 residues. The trim removed 0 bases at V and 6 bases at J, leaving 6 bases unmatched.